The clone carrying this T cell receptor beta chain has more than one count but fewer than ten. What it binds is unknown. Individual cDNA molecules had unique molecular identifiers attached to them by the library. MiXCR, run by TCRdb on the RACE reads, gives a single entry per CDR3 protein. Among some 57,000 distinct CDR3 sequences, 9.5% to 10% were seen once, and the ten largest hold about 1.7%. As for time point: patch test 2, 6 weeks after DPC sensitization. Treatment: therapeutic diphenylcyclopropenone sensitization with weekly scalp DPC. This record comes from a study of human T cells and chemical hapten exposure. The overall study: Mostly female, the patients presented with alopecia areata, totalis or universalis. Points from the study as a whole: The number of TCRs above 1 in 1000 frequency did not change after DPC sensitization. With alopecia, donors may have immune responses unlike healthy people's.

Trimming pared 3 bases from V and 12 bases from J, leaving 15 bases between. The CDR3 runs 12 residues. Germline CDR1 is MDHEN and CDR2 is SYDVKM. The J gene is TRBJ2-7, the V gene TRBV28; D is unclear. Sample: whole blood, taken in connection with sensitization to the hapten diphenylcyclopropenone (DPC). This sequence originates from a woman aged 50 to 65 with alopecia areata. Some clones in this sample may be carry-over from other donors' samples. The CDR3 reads CASSLAGTNPYF. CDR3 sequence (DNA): TGTGCCAGCAGTTTGGCAGGAACTAACCCGTACTTC.